Each of the 17 T cell receptor beta chains below was sequenced from the same sample in a study of T cell changes during pregnancy in multiple sclerosis. Clones were read by immunoSEQ multiplex PCR, and TCRdb kept only the in-frame ones, dropping some. Of more than 80,000 clones detected, about 95% appear once; the ten largest clones hold about 1%. Sequenced material: peripheral blood, taken in the second trimester of pregnancy. Every receptor here comes from a female donor with multiple sclerosis, enrolled in a pregnancy study.

The CDR3 is CASSSGTSGPREQFF. Written as DNA, the CDR3 is TGTGCCAGCAGCTCCGGGACTAGCGGCCCCCGTGAGCAGTTCTTC. The chain combines TRBV7-2 with TRBJ2-1, with TRBD2 matching over 11 bases. The germline V gene encodes CDR1 SGHTA and CDR2 FQGNSA. With 4 bases clipped from V and 9 bases from J, the junction kept 8 bases outside the gene matches. This CDR3 has 15 amino acids.

This sequence joins TRBV5-1 and TRBJ1-2, with D possibly TRBD1 on 5 matching bases. V dropped 5 bases and J dropped 4 bases, with 15 bases sitting between them. The CDR3 extends over 14 amino acids. Germline assignment: CDR1 SGHRS and CDR2 YFSETQ. The chain's CDR3 is CASRYTTEPYGYTF. The CDR3 DNA is TGCGCCAGCAGATATACGACAGAACCCTATGGCTACACCTTC.

The rearrangement uses TRBV19 and TRBJ2-3; TRBD2 matches at 12 bases. Germline values: CDR1 LNHDA, CDR2 SQIVND (reference sequence). V trimming: 5 bases; J trimming: 3 bases; junction bases outside the gene matches: 0. The CDR3 runs to 14 residues. CDR3 in amino acids: CASSGTSGTDTQYF. CDR3 DNA sequence: TGTGCCAGTAGTGGGACTAGCGGGACAGATACGCAGTATTTT. The entire variable domain, with the rest obtained from reference TRBV19 and TRBJ2-3, is as follows: DGGITQSPKYLFRKEGQNVTLSCEQNLNHDAMYWYRQDPGQGLRLIYYSQIVNDFQKGDIAEGYSVSREKKESFPLTVTSAQKNPTAFYLCASSGTSGTDTQYFGPGTRLTVL.

V is TRBV6-5 and J is TRBJ1-2, with a tentative D call TRBD1 (6 bases). The V end lost 6 bases, the J end lost 8 bases, and 16 bases lay between the germline ends. Germline CDR1 is MNHEY and CDR2 is SVGAGI. The CDR3 consists of 13 residues. CDR3 in DNA: TGTGCCAGCAGCACGGGGGGGGGCTACGGCTACACCTTC. Translation gives CASSTGGGYGYTF.

The rearrangement uses TRBV6-1 and TRBJ2-1; a possible D gene is TRBD2 (6 bases). The CDR3 spans 15 residues. Germline-derived CDR1 and CDR2 are MNHNS and SASEGT. The V end was cut by 4 bases, the J end by 1 base, with 11 bases between. CDR3 in amino acids: CASSANRGSYNEQFF. The CDR3 DNA follows: TGTGCCAGCAGTGCCAACCGGGGGTCCTACAATGAGCAGTTCTTC.

The rearrangement joins TRBV27 to TRBJ2-3, with a weak D call TRBD1 (6 bases). Germline assignment: CDR1 MNHEY and CDR2 SMNVEV (reference sequence). The V end was cut by 4 bases, the J end by 2 bases, with 10 bases between. This CDR3 contains 14 residues. CDR3 coding DNA: TGTGCCAGCAGTTCACAGGGACCCACAGATACGCAGTATTTT. This sequence encodes CASSSQGPTDTQYF.

The chain links TRBV5-1 to TRBJ1-2; unclear D gene. From germline, CDR1 is SGHRS and CDR2 YFSETQ. The CDR3 is made up of 13 amino acids. V was trimmed by 3 bases and J by 5 bases, leaving 11 bases between them. CDR3 sequence (DNA): TGCGCCAGCAGCTCGGAGGTCGGATATGGCTACACCTTC. Amino acids: CASSSEVGYGYTF.

This chain uses TRBV4-1 with TRBJ1-3; 7 nucleotides match TRBD1. V was clipped by 2 bases and J by 4 bases; unmatched bases: 11. CDR3 length equals 17 residues. Germline values: CDR1 MGHRA, CDR2 YSYEKL. CDR3 in DNA: TGCGCCAGCAGCCAACCCCGGACAGGACCTATGGGAAACACCATATATTTT. Its translation is CASSQPRTGPMGNTIYF.

V usage is TRBV14 and J usage is TRBJ2-3; TRBD2 matches 12 bases. This CDR3 spans 15 amino acids. CDR1 SGHDN and CDR2 FVKESK come from the germline V gene. The ends lost 4 bases at V and 4 bases at J; junction bases unmatched: 3. The CDR3 reads CASSLLAGGPDTQYF. The CDR3 coding sequence is TGTGCCAGCAGCCTACTAGCGGGAGGCCCAGATACGCAGTATTTT.

This clone has just one count. The rearrangement links TRBV11-3 to TRBJ2-1; 15 nucleotides agree with TRBD2. CDR1 is SGHNT, CDR2 YENEEA, per germline. This CDR3 comprises 19 residues. V gave up 0 bases and J gave up 7 bases; unmatched junction bases: 10. CDR3 in amino acids: CASSLDRWTSGRAQNEQFF. In DNA form, the CDR3 reads TGTGCCAGCAGCTTAGATCGCTGGACTAGCGGGAGGGCCCAGAATGAGCAGTTCTTC. Full variable domain (rest looked up from reference TRBV11-3 and TRBJ2-1): EAGVVQSPRYKIIEKKQPVAFWCNPISGHNTLYWYLQNLGQGPELLIRYENEEAVDDSQLPKDRFSAERLKGVDSTLKIQPAELGDSAVYLCASSLDRWTSGRAQNEQFFGPGTRLTVL.

This chain links TRBV11-2 with TRBJ2-5; 7 bases are a match to TRBD1. CDR3 length: 15 amino acids. V lost 6 bases and J lost 6; bases outside the gene matches: 13. The germline CDR1 and CDR2 sequences are SGHAT and FQNNGV. In DNA form, the CDR3 reads TGTGCCAGCAGACCAGTTTACAGGGGAGCGAAGACCCAGTACTTC. Its protein product is CASRPVYRGAKTQYF.

The rearrangement uses TRBV27 and TRBJ2-7; 10 positions agree with TRBD2. The CDR3 length is 14 residues. Germline V gene sequence: CDR1 MNHEY, CDR2 SMNVEV (reference sequence). J gave up 2 bases and V 3 bases, and 1 base lay outside the gene matches. The chain's CDR3 is CASSFTSGAYEQYF. CDR3 sequence (DNA): TGTGCCAGCAGTTTTACTAGCGGGGCCTACGAGCAGTACTTC.

V and J are TRBV25-1 and TRBJ2-3, with TRBD2 identical over 15 bases. Trimming removed 0 bases from V and 2 bases from J; junction bases left unmatched: 3. Per germline, CDR1 MGHDK and CDR2 SYGVNS. The CDR3 is made up of 18 amino acids. The CDR3 loop reads CASSEYRTSGRATDTQYF. For the CDR3, the DNA is TGTGCCAGCAGTGAATACAGGACTAGCGGGAGGGCCACAGATACGCAGTATTTT.

V and J are TRBV11-2 and TRBJ1-2, with 7 bases matching TRBD1. V shed 0 bases, J shed 3 bases, and the junction held 1 base outside the gene matches. The CDR3 loop spans 14 amino acids. The germline gives CDR1 SGHAT, CDR2 FQNNGV. Written as DNA, the CDR3 is TGTGCCAGCAGCTTAGACAGGGGGGACTATGGCTACACCTTC. Translating it yields CASSLDRGDYGYTF.

The V call is TRBV5-5, the J call TRBJ2-3, with D possibly being TRBD1 (5 bases). The CDR3 is 15 amino acids. Trimming stripped 2 bases from V and 0 bases from J, with 10 bases between. Germline V gene data show CDR1 as SGHKS and CDR2 as YYEKEE (reference sequence). The CDR3: CASSLLTVSTDTQYF. DNA of the CDR3: TGTGCCAGCAGCTTACTGACAGTTAGCACAGATACGCAGTATTTT.

This chain uses TRBV30 with TRBJ1-2, with 9 bases lining up with TRBD1. Germline trimming cut 7 bases from V and 6 bases from J; bases unmatched to any gene: 9. Germline V gene lookup returns CDR1 GTSNPN and CDR2 SVGIG (reference sequence). CDR3 length equals 13 residues. In nucleotides, the CDR3 is TGTGCCTACACAGGGGGCGAATGGGATGGCTACACCTTC. This encodes CAYTGGEWDGYTF.

The rearrangement joins TRBV2 to TRBJ1-1; 7 bases align to TRBD1. The CDR3 has 14 amino acids. V lost 4 bases, J lost 5 bases, and 7 bases stayed unmatched. Germline CDR1 reads SNHLY; CDR2 reads FYNNEI. This chain's CDR3 is CASSGRQGRTEAFF. For the CDR3, the DNA is TGTGCCAGCAGTGGGAGACAGGGTAGGACTGAAGCTTTCTTT.